This is a list of T cell receptor beta chains from one sample in a study of blood T cell repertoires in COVID-19. Sequencing was performed with immunoSEQ multiplex PCR; in TCRdb, only in-frame clones are kept and a portion is missing. This table holds roughly 59,000 clones, around 85% found once. The sample was peripheral blood. Receptors were obtained from a human donor in a cohort sampled during active COVID-19. The CDR3 runs from the conserved cysteine through the conserved F or W. A D gene is named only where the DNA matches it firmly. Some rows have no size entry. The others give once, few or many, or a class for an expanded clone.

TRBV11-2	-	TRBD1	TRBJ2-7	15	TGTGCCAGCGCAGGACTGGGACAGGGGGCCTACGAGCAGTACTTC	CASAGLGQGAYEQYF
TRBV7-3	-	TRBD1	TRBJ2-7	14	TGTGCCAGCAGCATTTCCGGGACAGGGAGCGAGCAGTACTTC	CASSISGTGSEQYF
TRBV30	few	-	TRBJ1-6	11	TGTGCCCTGAGAGCGGGACCGCGGCTCCACTTT	CALRAGPRLHF
TRBV2	-	TRBD1	TRBJ1-1	16	TGTGCCAGCAGGACTAAATATACAGGGGCGGGCACTGAAGCTTTCTTT	CASRTKYTGAGTEAFF
TRBV19	-	TRBD2	TRBJ2-1	16	TGTGCCAGTAGTATTCGGACTAGCGGGGATTACAATGAGCAGTTCTTC	CASSIRTSGDYNEQFF
TRBV30	-	TRBD1	TRBJ2-1	13	TGTGCCTGGAACAGGGGGTCGGAGGGTGAGCAGTTCTTC	CAWNRGSEGEQFF
TRBV7-6	-	TRBD1	TRBJ2-6	20	TGTGCCAGCAGCCCCTCAATAACCGGGACAGCTCAGTCTGGGGCCAACGTCCTGACTTTC	CASSPSITGTAQSGANVLTF
TRBV9	-	-	TRBJ1-6	14	TGTGCCAGCAGCGAAGAGATCGGGAATTCACCCCTCCACTTT	CASSEEIGNSPLHF
TRBV7-2	-	-	TRBJ1-4	19	TGTGCCAGCAGCTTAGTCGGGGGACGGGGTTCTGCAACTAATGAAAAACTGTTTTTT	CASSLVGGRGSATNEKLFF
TRBV28	once	-	TRBJ2-2	16	TGTGCCAGCAGTTCCGCCCTAGACACCGCGGGCGGGGAGCTGTTTTTT	CASSSALDTAGGELFF
TRBV5-4	-	TRBD2	TRBJ2-7	15	TGTGCCAGCAGCTTGATCGGGACTAGCGCCTACGAGCAGTACTTC	CASSLIGTSAYEQYF
TRBV7-3	-	-	TRBJ2-5	13	TGTGCCAGCAGCTTAGCAAGCGCAGAGACCCAGTACTTC	CASSLASAETQYF
TRBV27	-	-	TRBJ2-7	14	TGTGCCAGCAGTCCACGAACAAGCTCCTACGAGCAGTACTTC	CASSPRTSSYEQYF
TRBV21-1	once	-	TRBJ2-7	15	TGTGCCAGCAGTCTATACCGGGACAGGGGACATGGGCAGTACTTC	CASSLYRDRGHGQYF
TRBV2	-	-	TRBJ1-1	15	TGTGCCAGCAGTGAGTACCGGGGGGGGAACACTGAAGCTTTCTTT	CASSEYRGGNTEAFF
TRBV6-2/TRBV6-3	-	-	TRBJ2-2	11	TGTGCCAGCAGTCGAGGCGGGGAGCTGTTTTTT	CASSRGGELFF
TRBV7-9	-	TRBD1	TRBJ1-1	15	TGTGCCAGCAGCACCTCCGGGACAGGGGGCACTGAAGCTTTCTTT	CASSTSGTGGTEAFF
TRBV7-9	-	TRBD1	TRBJ2-5	15	TGTGCCAGCAGCCTCGGGACAGGGGTTCAAGAGACCCAGTACTTC	CASSLGTGVQETQYF
TRBV2	-	-	TRBJ2-2	15	TGTGCCAGCAGAGCCGGGACTGAGAACACCGGGGAGCTGTTTTTT	CASRAGTENTGELFF
TRBV30	-	TRBD2	TRBJ2-7	14	TGTGCCTGGAGTGTGTTAGCGGGATTGCGTGAGCAGTACTTC	CAWSVLAGLREQYF
TRBV30	-	-	TRBJ1-1	13	TGTGCCTGGAGTCGGGGGGCGAGAACTGAAGCTTTCTTT	CAWSRGARTEAFF
TRBV18	-	-	TRBJ1-5	15	TGTGCCAGCTCACCGGGGGCAGGGAACAATCAGCCCCAGCATTTT	CASSPGAGNNQPQHF
TRBV9	-	TRBD1	TRBJ2-3	16	TGTGCCAGCAGCGTACACGACAGGGGGTTCGGAGATACGCAGTATTTT	CASSVHDRGFGDTQYF
TRBV5-6	once	TRBD2	TRBJ2-3	16	TGTGCCAGCAGCCTAGGACTAGCGGGAGGGGCAGATACGCAGTATTTT	CASSLGLAGGADTQYF
TRBV6-5	-	-	TRBJ2-5	12	TGTGCCAGCCACCCGACTATAGAGACCCAGTACTTC	CASHPTIETQYF
TRBV7-2	-	TRBD2	TRBJ2-3	18	TGTGCCAGCAGCTTAGTCCTCACTGGGTCGACGGGAGGAGATACGCAGTATTTT	CASSLVLTGSTGGDTQYF
TRBV10-3	-	TRBD2	TRBJ2-1	16	TGTGCCATCAGTGAGTCCGCTAGCGGGTACTACAATGAGCAGTTCTTC	CAISESASGYYNEQFF
TRBV7-9	-	TRBD1	TRBJ1-3	16	TGTGCCAGCCAGGGGGTAGCCAGGGGAGCTGGAAACACCATATATTTT	CASQGVARGAGNTIYF
TRBV30	-	TRBD1	TRBJ2-7	14	TGTGCCTGGACCCCCGGGACAGGGGCCTACGAGCAGTACTTC	CAWTPGTGAYEQYF
TRBV4-3	few	TRBD2	TRBJ2-2	16	TGCGCCAGCAGCCAAGGCGGGGGGGCGAACACCGGGGAGCTGTTTTTT	CASSQGGGANTGELFF
TRBV7-9	-	-	TRBJ1-3	13	TGTGCCAGCAGCTCTAGCTCTGGAAACACCATATATTTT	CASSSSSGNTIYF
TRBV4-3	-	-	TRBJ2-1	15	TGCGCCAGCAGCCAAGTACAAGCGGGTGGCAATGAGCAGTTCTTC	CASSQVQAGGNEQFF